A selection of T cell receptor beta chains follows, all from one sample in a study of blood T cell repertoires in COVID-19. Assay used: immunoSEQ multiplex PCR; TCRdb lists only in-frame clones, some missing. The data contain some 150,000 clones, around 86% of them singletons. Sequenced: peripheral blood. The origin of the receptors is a man between 50 and 59 years old with active COVID-19. Both conserved end residues are part of each CDR3. The D gene is left open where the match is weak. Size tells how often a clone was seen (once, few, many) or the class of an expanded clone, and some rows leave it out.

D | J | size | V | DNA | CDR3
TRBD1 | TRBJ1-3 | NA | TRBV6-6 | TGTGCCAGCAGTTACGACAGGGGGCGTGGAAACACCATATATTTT | CASSYDRGRGNTIYF
TRBD1 | TRBJ2-7 | NA | TRBV5-1 | TGCGCCAGCAGCTTAGGACAGGGAAGTTTTTCCTACGAGCAGTACTTC | CASSLGQGSFSYEQYF
TRBD2 | TRBJ2-7 | NA | TRBV13 | TGTGCCAGCAGCCGCCGCAGCGGGGGGCCACCCTACGAGCAGTACTTC | CASSRRSGGPPYEQYF
TRBD1 | TRBJ2-7 | NA | TRBV4-1 | TGCGCCAGCAGCCAAGATTTTGGGGGGGACAGGGGGCCCCACGAGCAGTACTTC | CASSQDFGGDRGPHEQYF
NA | TRBJ2-3 | NA | TRBV11-2 | TGTGCCAGCAGCTTAGAAAAGACTAGTCTGTCAGATACGCAGTATTTT | CASSLEKTSLSDTQYF
TRBD2 | TRBJ2-6 | NA | TRBV24-1 | TGTGCCACCAGCCCGGGGGGAGGGACTGGGGCCAACGTCCTGACTTTC | CATSPGGGTGANVLTF
TRBD1 | TRBJ2-7 | NA | TRBV29-1 | TGCAGCGCCAGTGGACAGGGCTACGAGCAGTACTTC | CSASGQGYEQYF
TRBD1 | TRBJ2-5 | NA | TRBV5-8 | TGTGCCAGCAGCTTGGCCGACAGGGCATACCGCTCCGGGGAGACCCAGTACTTC | CASSLADRAYRSGETQYF
NA | TRBJ2-2 | once | TRBV30 | TGTGCCTGGAGTCTCCCGGCAGGGAACACCGGGGAGCTGTTTTTT | CAWSLPAGNTGELFF
NA | TRBJ1-1 | NA | TRBV27 | TGTGCCAGCAGTTTAGGAGCTGAGACTGAAGCTTTCTTT | CASSLGAETEAFF
NA | TRBJ2-2 | once | TRBV4-3 | TGCGCCAGCAGCCAACGGGGCGGGGCGGGGGAGCTGTTTTTT | CASSQRGGAGELFF
TRBD2 | TRBJ2-7 | few | TRBV6-6 | TGTGCCAGCAGATGGACTAGCGGGGAGTCCGCCCAGTACTTC | CASRWTSGESAQYF
TRBD1 | TRBJ1-5 | NA | TRBV6-6 | TGTGCCAGCAGTTACCCGACAGGGAATAGCAATCAGCCCCAGCATTTT | CASSYPTGNSNQPQHF
NA | TRBJ2-1 | NA | TRBV25-1 | TGTGCCAGCAGCGCGGGACGTATTGAGCAGTTCTTC | CASSAGRIEQFF
NA | TRBJ1-5 | few | TRBV12-3/TRBV12-4 | TGTGCCAGCAGTTTAACAGGGAGTCAGCCCCAGCATTTT | CASSLTGSQPQHF
TRBD1 | TRBJ2-7 | NA | TRBV12-3/TRBV12-4 | TGTGCCAGCAGAGAGACAGGGGCCTACGAGCAGTACTTC | CASRETGAYEQYF
NA | TRBJ2-2 | NA | TRBV2 | TGTGCCAGCAGGGGGTTGAGGGCTACGAACACCGGGGAGCTGTTTTTT | CASRGLRATNTGELFF
TRBD1 | TRBJ1-2 | NA | TRBV3-1/TRBV3-2 | TGTGCCAGCAGCCGACAGGGCCGTAACTATGGCTACACCTTC | CASSRQGRNYGYTF
NA | TRBJ1-2 | NA | TRBV6-1 | TGTGCCAGCAGTGAACGTCAGGGTGATGGCTACACCTTC | CASSERQGDGYTF
TRBD2 | TRBJ2-7 | NA | TRBV6-5 | TGTGCCAGCGTGGTAGCGGGGGGGCTAGCGCACGAGCAGTACTTC | CASVVAGGLAHEQYF
TRBD1 | TRBJ1-4 | NA | TRBV27 | TGTGCCAGCAGTTTAGGGACAGGGGCTAATGAAAAACTGTTTTTT | CASSLGTGANEKLFF
TRBD1 | TRBJ2-4 | NA | TRBV5-1 | TGCGCCAGCAGCAACGGACCAGGGGGCATTCAGTACTTC | CASSNGPGGIQYF
NA | TRBJ2-2 | NA | TRBV5-1 | TGCGCCAGCAGCTTATCCCGACTTGAGGACACCGGGGAGCTGTTTTTT | CASSLSRLEDTGELFF
TRBD1 | TRBJ1-6 | NA | TRBV30 | TGTGCCTTAAAACCAGGGGGCGTTACTCCAACTTCACCCCTCCACTTT | CALKPGGVTPTSPLHF
NA | TRBJ2-3 | NA | TRBV30 | TGTGCCTGGAGTCTAGGGGGGGCCACAGATACGCAGTATTTT | CAWSLGGATDTQYF
NA | TRBJ2-2 | NA | TRBV7-8 | TGTGCCTCCGGGGGGCTCCAGGCGGTTAACACCGGGGAGCTGTTTTTT | CASGGLQAVNTGELFF
TRBD1 | TRBJ1-2 | NA | TRBV7-8 | TGTGCCAGCAGCCGCCGGGACAGTACCAACTATGGCTACACCTTC | CASSRRDSTNYGYTF
NA | TRBJ2-1 | NA | TRBV24-1 | TGTGCCACCAGTGATTTGTCAGGGTCCTACAATGAGCAGTTCTTC | CATSDLSGSYNEQFF
NA | TRBJ1-2 | NA | TRBV3-1/TRBV3-2 | TGTGCCAGCAGGCCGACAGATAGAGCTAACTATGGCTACACCTTC | CASRPTDRANYGYTF
NA | TRBJ1-5 | once | TRBV4-1 | TGCGCCAGCAGCCAAGATCCAAGCTTAAATCAGCCCCAGCATTTT | CASSQDPSLNQPQHF
NA | TRBJ2-7 | NA | TRBV7-8 | TGTGCCAGCAGCCTCCGTCAGGGGCTTGAGCAGTACTTC | CASSLRQGLEQYF
NA | TRBJ2-3 | NA | TRBV5-5 | TGTGCCAGCAGCTTCCCCCACACAGATACGCAGTATTTT | CASSFPHTDTQYF
TRBD1 | TRBJ2-5 | NA | TRBV30 | TGTGCCTGGAGTGTCTGCTTGACAGGGATGGAAGAGACCCAGTACTTC | CAWSVCLTGMEETQYF
NA | TRBJ2-7 | NA | TRBV5-1 | TGCGCCAGCAGCTTTGGCAGAGGCTCCTACGAGCAGTACTTC | CASSFGRGSYEQYF
TRBD2 | TRBJ2-7 | NA | TRBV3-1/TRBV3-2 | TGTGCCAGCAGCCCCTATCCCCCTCAGCGGGATTGGTACGAGCAGTACTTC | CASSPYPPQRDWYEQYF
TRBD1 | TRBJ1-1 | few | TRBV11-1 | TGTGCCAGCAGTCCTCAGGGGGCAGACACTGAAGCTTTCTTT | CASSPQGADTEAFF
TRBD1 | TRBJ1-1 | NA | TRBV11-2 | TGTGCCAGCAGCTTGCAGGGGGGCGCTGAAGCTTTCTTT | CASSLQGGAEAFF
NA | TRBJ1-4 | NA | TRBV6-6 | TGTGCCAGCAGCCGCCGGGAACTGTTTTTT | CASSRRELFF
NA | TRBJ2-7 | NA | TRBV21-1 | TGTGCCAGCAGCAAACAGGGCACAGGGAGACCCTACGAGCAGTACTTC | CASSKQGTGRPYEQYF
NA | TRBJ2-3 | NA | TRBV5-1 | TGCGCCAGCAGCTCCGAAGGGGGGGCCGGAGATACGCAGTATTTT | CASSSEGGAGDTQYF
TRBD2 | TRBJ2-3 | NA | TRBV6-1 | TGTGCCAGCAGTGAGGTTTTCGGGGGGGCGGTAGATACGCAGTATTTT | CASSEVFGGAVDTQYF
NA | TRBJ1-1 | NA | TRBV5-1 | TGCGCCAGCAGCTTGGCCGGGAGGGGAAACACTGAAGCTTTCTTT | CASSLAGRGNTEAFF
NA | TRBJ1-1 | once | TRBV12-3/TRBV12-4 | TGTGCCAGCAGTTTGAGCATGAACACTGAAGCTTTCTTT | CASSLSMNTEAFF
NA | TRBJ2-7 | NA | TRBV3-1/TRBV3-2 | TGTGCCAGCACCGATACAGGGTACGAGCAGTACTTC | CASTDTGYEQYF
TRBD2 | TRBJ2-1 | NA | TRBV7-2 | TGTGCCAGCAGCTTTAGCGGGGGGGGCAATGAGCAGTTCTTC | CASSFSGGGNEQFF